Below, 18 T cell receptor beta chains from the same sample are listed, as sequenced in a study of blood T cells in healthy people across ages. Alongside a J-beta primer mix, a sample-barcoded 5' primer served in a second PCR lasting about 7 to 11 cycles. One entry per CDR3 protein results from TCRdb running MiXCR on the 5' RACE reads. The data show about 620,000 distinct CDR3 sequences, under 25% seen once. The source material was blood. These receptors all come from a man in his 70s in good health.

This clonotype has a handful of counts. The rearrangement joins TRBV5-1 to TRBJ2-1; 8 bases map to TRBD1. CDR1 and CDR2 from the germline V gene are SGHRS and YFSETQ. The CDR3 has 17 amino acids. Unmatched junction bases numbered 12, after V lost 3 bases and J lost 4 bases. CDR3 amino acids: CASSWTGQKAKYNEQFF. DNA for the CDR3: TGCGCCAGCAGCTGGACAGGGCAGAAAGCTAAGTACAATGAGCAGTTCTTC. The entire variable domain, with the rest obtained from reference TRBV5-1 and TRBJ2-1, is as follows: KAGVTQTPRYLIKTRGQQVTLSCSPISGHRSVSWYQQTPGQGLQFLFEYFSETQRNKGNFPGRFSGRQFSNSRSEMNVSTLELGDSALYLCASSWTGQKAKYNEQFFGPGTRLTVL.

This clonotype was counted ten times or more. J is TRBJ2-1 and V is TRBV4-1; 8 nucleotides agree with TRBD2. The trim removed 1 base at V and 2 bases at J, leaving 7 bases unmatched. Germline CDR1 reads MGHRA; CDR2 reads YSYEKL. The CDR3 contains 17 residues. The CDR3 DNA sequence: TGCGCCAGCAGCCAAGCTGGCGGGAGGACGACCTACAATGAGCAGTTCTTC. It specifies CASSQAGGRTTYNEQFF.

J is TRBJ2-7 and V is TRBV5-1; no definite D call. V lost 4 bases and J lost 2, with 13 bases in between. CDR3 length: 14 amino acids. CDR1 and CDR2 (germline): SGHRS, YFSETQ. CDR3 bases: TGCGCCAGCAGCCCACCGGACGTAGCCTACGAGCAGTACTTC. It specifies CASSPPDVAYEQYF.

This clonotype was counted only a few times. A junction boundary mismatches the germline segment, possibly from a read error. The chain recombines TRBV6-1 with TRBJ2-7, with 8 nucleotides matching TRBD2. The CDR3 contains 14 residues. Germline V gene sequence: CDR1 MNHNS, CDR2 SASEGT. As DNA, the CDR3 is TGTGCCAGCAGGGAAGCGGGAGCCTCCTACGAGCAGTACTTC. Translation gives CASREAGASYEQYF.

The rearrangement joins TRBV28 to TRBJ1-4; unclear D gene. The germline CDR1 and CDR2 sequences are MDHEN and SYDVKM. CDR3 length: 16 residues. V lost 4 bases and J 0 bases, leaving 12 bases between the germline ends. CDR3: CASSSQATATNEKLFF. The CDR3 region has the DNA TGTGCCAGCAGTTCTCAGGCTACCGCAACTAATGAAAAACTGTTTTTT.

The rearrangement joins TRBV29-1 to TRBJ1-3; no definite D call. V lost 5 bases to trimming and J lost 4 bases, with 9 bases between them. This CDR3 region has 12 residues. Germline V gene data show CDR1 as SQVTM and CDR2 as ANQGSEA. The CDR3 nucleotides are TGCAGCGTTTCGGCAGAAGGAAACACCATATATTTT. This sequence encodes CSVSAEGNTIYF.

The rearrangement links TRBV4-1 to TRBJ1-4, with TRBD1 matching over 8 bases. Germline assignment: CDR1 MGHRA and CDR2 YSYEKL. The junction had 9 bases not matched to a gene; V was cut back by 8 bases and J by 7 bases. CDR3 length: 14 amino acids. For the CDR3, the DNA is TGCGCCAGCGGCTCAGGGGGCCTGGGTGAAAAACTGTTTTTT. Amino acids: CASGSGGLGEKLFF.

This chain uses TRBV18 with TRBJ1-2; 7 nucleotides line up with TRBD1. Losses at the gene ends were 3 bases for V and 3 bases for J; bases not matched to a gene: 4. From germline, CDR1 is KGHSH and CDR2 LQKENI. The CDR3 totals 14 residues. In DNA, the CDR3 is TGTGCCAGCTCACCTAGGGGGCTCGACTATGGCTACACCTTC. Translating it yields CASSPRGLDYGYTF. Full variable domain (missing parts from reference TRBV18 and TRBJ1-2): NAGVMQNPRHLVRRRGQEARLRCSPMKGHSHVYWYRQLPEEGLKFMVYLQKENIIDESGMPKERFSAEFPKEGPSILRIQQVVRGDSAAYFCASSPRGLDYGYTFGSGTRLTVV.

This clonotype was counted only a few times. This chain connects TRBV15 to TRBJ1-4, with D perhaps TRBD1 (6 bases). V shed 8 bases and J shed 4 bases, with 14 bases lying between them. This CDR3 spans 14 amino acids. The germline CDR1 and CDR2 sequences are LNHNV and YYDKDF (reference sequence). The CDR3 region is CATFQDSLNEKLFF. The CDR3 DNA sequence: TGTGCCACCTTCCAGGACAGCCTTAATGAAAAACTGTTTTTT.

The table lists this clonotype with a few counts. V gene TRBV18 combines with J gene TRBJ2-6; a weak D match, TRBD1 (6 bases). Germline-derived CDR1 and CDR2 are KGHSH and LQKENI. V was trimmed by 1 base and J by 0 bases, leaving 10 bases between them. The CDR3 is 17 residues long. CDR3 DNA sequence: TGTGCCAGCTCACCACAGACAGGACTCTCTGGGGCCAACGTCCTGACTTTC. It is translated as CASSPQTGLSGANVLTF. The whole variable domain, filled in from reference TRBV18 and TRBJ2-6, reads NAGVMQNPRHLVRRRGQEARLRCSPMKGHSHVYWYRQLPEEGLKFMVYLQKENIIDESGMPKERFSAEFPKEGPSILRIQQVVRGDSAAYFCASSPQTGLSGANVLTFGAGSRLTVL.

As concerns this clonotype: This may be a read error, as it is one base from a much larger clone. The CDR3 protein is CSAIPGAGANVLNF. The CDR3 region has the DNA TGCAGTGCTATTCCAGGGGCTGGGGCCAACGTCCTGAATTTC. This chain links TRBV20-1 with TRBJ2-6, with a weak D call TRBD1 (6 bases). CDR1 and CDR2 from the germline V gene are DFQATT and SNEGSKA (reference sequence). The length of the CDR3 is 14 residues.

This clonotype was counted ten times or more. V is TRBV12-3 or TRBV12-4 and J is TRBJ2-7; 7 bases match TRBD2. CDR3 length equals 14 residues. V gave up 0 bases and J gave up 2 bases; unmatched junction bases: 1. CDR3 in amino acids: CASSLARGAYEQYF. The CDR3 region has the DNA TGTGCCAGCAGTTTAGCCCGGGGGGCCTACGAGCAGTACTTC.

This clonotype was observed many times. The chain is built from TRBV7-8 and TRBJ2-5; D unclear. V was pared by 0 bases and J by 6 bases, with 8 bases between. In germline, CDR1 is SGHVS, CDR2 FQNEAQ. The CDR3 extends over 13 amino acids. The CDR3 DNA reads as TGTGCCAGCAGCTTAGCGGGTAGACAGACCCAGTACTTC. This gives the protein CASSLAGRQTQYF. The variable domain in full, completed from reference TRBV7-8 and TRBJ2-5, reads GAGVSQSPRYKVAKRGQDVALRCDPISGHVSLFWYQQALGQGPEFLTYFQNEAQLDKSGLPSDRFFAERPEGSVSTLKIQRTQQEDSAVYLCASSLAGRQTQYFGPGTRLLVL.

The chain couples TRBV18 to TRBJ2-4; 9 positions agree with TRBD1. This CDR3 has 15 residues. Losses at the gene ends were 2 bases for V and 8 bases for J; bases not matched to a gene: 7. Germline V CDR1 and CDR2: KGHSH, LQKENI. The CDR3 here is CASSPKQGALDIQYF. The CDR3 DNA follows: TGTGCCAGCTCACCAAAACAGGGGGCGCTGGACATTCAGTACTTC. Together with reference TRBV18 and TRBJ2-4, the CDR3 gives the full variable domain: NAGVMQNPRHLVRRRGQEARLRCSPMKGHSHVYWYRQLPEEGLKFMVYLQKENIIDESGMPKERFSAEFPKEGPSILRIQQVVRGDSAAYFCASSPKQGALDIQYFGAGTRLSVL.

This clonotype has just a few counts. A read error may account for a junction end that differs from germline. The V call is TRBV20-1, the J call TRBJ2-5, with D possibly TRBD1 on 5 matching bases. The J call may be incorrect, as the DNA end agrees better with TRBJ2-1. The CDR3 is 13 amino acids. CDR1 is DFQATT, CDR2 SNEGSKA, per germline (reference sequence). The CDR3 sequence: CSASEGVYNEQFF. The CDR3 DNA is TGCAGTGCTAGCGAAGGGGTTTACAACGAGCAGTTCTTC.

V gene TRBV9 combines with J gene TRBJ2-5; the match to TRBD2 covers 9 bases. The last part of the DNA fits TRBJ2-1 better; the J call may be wrong. Germline assignment: CDR1 SGDLS and CDR2 YYNGEE. The CDR3 is 15 residues long. The CDR3 DNA follows: TGTGCCAGCAGCGTAGGCGGGAGGGCCCTGAATGAGCAGTTCTTC. This gives the protein CASSVGGRALNEQFF.

This clonotype has only a few counts. The chain joins TRBV4-2 to TRBJ2-5, with TRBD2 matching 8 bases. The tail of the sequence fits TRBJ2-1 better, so the J call may be wrong. In germline, CDR1 is LGHNA, CDR2 YNFKEQ. This CDR3 has 15 amino acids. CDR3 in amino acids: CASSQDPAGVNEQFF. The CDR3 DNA follows: TGTGCCAGCAGCCAAGACCCAGCGGGAGTTAATGAGCAGTTCTTC.

This clonotype was seen only a few times. The chain couples TRBV29-1 to TRBJ2-1, with 8 nucleotides matching TRBD1. Germline CDR1 and CDR2: SQVTM and ANQGSEA. V lost 1 base and J lost 0; bases outside the gene matches: 5. CDR3 length: 16 residues. CDR3 protein: CSVEGLQGVSYNEQFF. The CDR3 coding sequence is TGCAGCGTTGAAGGCCTACAGGGGGTCTCCTACAATGAGCAGTTCTTC.